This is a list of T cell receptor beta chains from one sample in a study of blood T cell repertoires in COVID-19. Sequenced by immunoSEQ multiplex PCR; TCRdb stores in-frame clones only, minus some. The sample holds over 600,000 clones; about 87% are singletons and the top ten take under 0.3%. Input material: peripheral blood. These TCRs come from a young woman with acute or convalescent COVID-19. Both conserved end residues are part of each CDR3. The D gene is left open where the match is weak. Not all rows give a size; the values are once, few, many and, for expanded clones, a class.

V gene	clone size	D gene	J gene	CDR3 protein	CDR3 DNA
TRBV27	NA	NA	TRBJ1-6	CASSFSSYNSPLHF	TGTGCCAGCAGTTTTAGCTCCTATAATTCACCCCTCCACTTT
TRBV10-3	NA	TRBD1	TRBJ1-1	CAIRDRQNTEAFF	TGTGCCATCCGGGACAGGCAAAACACTGAAGCTTTCTTT
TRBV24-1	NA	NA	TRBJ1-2	CATSEGGGSYGYTF	TGTGCCACCAGTGAGGGGGGTGGGAGCTATGGCTACACCTTC
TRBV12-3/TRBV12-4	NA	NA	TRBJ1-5	CASTFGENQPQHF	TGTGCCAGCACGTTCGGGGAGAATCAGCCCCAGCATTTT
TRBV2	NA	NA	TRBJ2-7	CAITGLYEQYF	TGTGCCATCACAGGGTTGTACGAGCAGTACTTC
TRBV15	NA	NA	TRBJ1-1	CATSRAQGNTEAFF	TGTGCCACCAGCAGAGCACAGGGGAACACTGAAGCTTTCTTT
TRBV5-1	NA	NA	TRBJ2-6	CASSRDSGANVLTF	TGCGCCAGCAGCCGAGACTCTGGGGCCAACGTCCTGACTTTC
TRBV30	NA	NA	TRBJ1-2	CAWSGARGYTF	TGTGCCTGGAGTGGAGCCCGTGGCTACACCTTC
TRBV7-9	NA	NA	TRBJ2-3	CASSFLLGGQATDTQYF	TGTGCCAGCAGCTTTTTACTCGGGGGGCAAGCCACAGATACGCAGTATTTT
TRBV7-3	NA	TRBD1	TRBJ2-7	CASSLRGDRGSYEQYF	TGTGCCAGCAGCTTAAGGGGGGACAGGGGCTCCTACGAGCAGTACTTC
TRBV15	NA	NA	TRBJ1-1	CATSRAKQGTTEAFF	TGTGCCACCAGCAGAGCGAAACAGGGTACGACTGAAGCTTTCTTT
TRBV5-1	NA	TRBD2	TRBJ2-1	CASSPGGSYNEQFF	TGCGCCAGCAGCCCGGGGGGCTCCTACAATGAGCAGTTCTTC
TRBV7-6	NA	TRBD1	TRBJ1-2	CASSSSLGQTNYGYTF	TGTGCCAGCAGCTCATCGTTGGGACAGACTAACTATGGCTACACCTTC
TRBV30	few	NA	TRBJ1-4	CAWSGLREKLFF	TGTGCCTGGAGTGGGTTGCGGGAAAAACTGTTTTTT
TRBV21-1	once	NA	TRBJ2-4	CASSKPVSGGPPIQYF	TGTGCCAGCAGCAAACCTGTAAGCGGGGGGCCCCCCATTCAGTACTTC
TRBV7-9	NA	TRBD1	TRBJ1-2	CASSWDRLNYGYTF	TGTGCCAGCAGTTGGGACAGATTAAACTATGGCTACACCTTC
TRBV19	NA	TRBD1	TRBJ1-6	CASSTRTGLASPLHF	TGTGCCAGTAGTACCCGGACAGGGTTGGCATCACCCCTCCACTTT
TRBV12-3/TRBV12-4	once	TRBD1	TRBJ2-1	CASRDRVEQFF	TGTGCCAGCAGAGACAGGGTTGAGCAGTTCTTC
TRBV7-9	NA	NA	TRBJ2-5	CASSSMAGFLPETQYF	TGTGCCAGCAGCTCAATGGCAGGGTTTCTCCCAGAGACCCAGTACTTC
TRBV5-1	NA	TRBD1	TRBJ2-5	CASSLERDRQETQYF	TGCGCCAGCAGCTTGGAACGGGACAGACAAGAGACCCAGTACTTC
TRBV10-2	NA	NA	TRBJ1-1	CASAQGSGTEAFF	TGCGCCAGCGCACAGGGCTCGGGGACTGAAGCTTTCTTT
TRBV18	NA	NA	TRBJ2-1	CASSPGLGGGATNEQFF	TGTGCCAGCTCACCAGGCTTGGGAGGGGGGGCGACGAATGAGCAGTTCTTC
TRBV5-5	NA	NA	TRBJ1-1	CASIKVGVNTEAFF	TGTGCCAGCATCAAGGTAGGGGTTAACACTGAAGCTTTCTTT
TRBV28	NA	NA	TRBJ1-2	CASSFGQGTYDGYTF	TGTGCCAGCAGTTTTGGGCAGGGTACATATGATGGCTACACCTTC
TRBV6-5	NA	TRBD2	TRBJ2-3	CASTLTWGGTQYF	TGTGCCAGCACCTTGACCTGGGGGGGTACGCAGTATTTT
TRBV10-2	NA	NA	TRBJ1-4	CASSEGVPRKPNEKLFF	TGCGCCAGCAGTGAAGGGGTACCGAGGAAACCTAATGAAAAACTGTTTTTT
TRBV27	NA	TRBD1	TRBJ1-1	CASSLRTGDTEAFF	TGTGCCAGCAGTTTGCGGACAGGCGACACTGAAGCTTTCTTT
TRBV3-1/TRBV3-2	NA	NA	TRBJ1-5	CASSPPGTGNQPQHF	TGTGCCAGCAGCCCCCCTGGCACGGGGAATCAGCCCCAGCATTTT
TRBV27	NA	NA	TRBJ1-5	CASSFSGGANQPQHF	TGTGCCAGCAGTTTTTCGGGCGGGGCCAATCAGCCCCAGCATTTT
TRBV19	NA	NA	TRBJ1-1	CASRSHPITLNTEAFF	TGTGCCAGTAGAAGCCACCCCATTACCTTGAACACTGAAGCTTTCTTT
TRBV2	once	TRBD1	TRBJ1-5	CASSERDRANQPQHF	TGTGCCAGCAGTGAACGGGACAGGGCTAATCAGCCCCAGCATTTT
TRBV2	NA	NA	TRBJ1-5	CASSEGTVNSNQPQHF	TGTGCCAGCAGTGAAGGTACAGTAAATAGCAATCAGCCCCAGCATTTT
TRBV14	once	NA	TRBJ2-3	CASSPLGTGIGDTQYF	TGTGCCAGCAGCCCACTAGGGACTGGGATCGGGGATACGCAGTATTTT
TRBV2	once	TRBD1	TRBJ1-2	CASRGQANYGYTF	TGTGCCAGCCGGGGACAGGCGAACTATGGCTACACCTTC
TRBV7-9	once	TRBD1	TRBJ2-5	CASSPTRAGTGSVTQYF	TGTGCCAGCAGCCCCACCCGTGCCGGGACAGGGAGTGTGACCCAGTACTTC
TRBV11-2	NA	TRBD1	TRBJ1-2	CASSLEGTAYGYTF	TGTGCCAGCAGCTTAGAAGGGACAGCCTATGGCTACACCTTC
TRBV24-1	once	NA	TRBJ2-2	CATSDLHRTGELFF	TGTGCCACCAGTGATTTGCACCGGACCGGGGAGCTGTTTTTT